The text below deals with one T cell receptor (beta chain). Its cognate antigen is unknown. At one of its ends the junction is not consistent with the germline gene, which may arise from a read error. Using a CD8+CD4-CCR7+CD45RA+ phenotype, naive CD8 T cells were sorted. These data originate in a study of molecular identifiers for immune sequencing clone quantification. General study points: Over 98% of CMV-specific effector molecules, but under 1% of naive ones, were in clones above 20 copies.

Previously described methods with listed TCR primers produced the bulk TCR libraries. TCRdb re-derived calls from the PCR reads in MiXCR, one entry per CDR3 protein. The sample has under 600,000 distinct CDR3 sequences; roughly 26% are singletons. Germline CDR1 is LNHNV and CDR2 is YYDKDF (reference sequence). The CDR3 covers 13 residues. This receptor was identified in a human donor in good health. Some libraries in this study had Jurkat cell RNA spiked in. The chain employs TRBV15 and TRBJ2-1; weak D call: TRBD2 (6 bases). Sequencing used naive CD8+ T cells from blood, with Jurkat cell RNA spiked in. Noted subset: FACS-sorted CD8+CD4-CCR7+CD45RA+ naive T cells. The DNA of the CDR3 is TGTGCCGCCAGCGAGGCGGCGGGGAATGAGCAGTTCTTC. Translated: CAASEAAGNEQFF.